This T cell receptor beta chain was obtained from a study of neurological immune-mediated disorders. This clonotype has a count of ten or more. Antigen: not known. The team produced cDNA through 5'RACE using 10-nucleotide random UMIs. TCRdb passed the 5' RACE reads through MiXCR, listing each CDR3 protein once. The sample includes roughly 76,000 distinct CDR3 sequences, roughly 3% of them seen just once. The study's findings and limits: TCR clonal expansion peaked in HTLV-1-associated myelopathy patients and was lowest in multiple sclerosis patients. When grouped phylogenetically, the repertoires of 18 of the 34 multiple sclerosis patients fell together in one related-CDR3 cluster, which is a possible signature. Expanded clones shared no CDR3 amino acid sequences across subjects, suggesting private repertoires in all groups.

This CDR3 has 14 amino acids. V gave up 9 bases and J gave up 3 bases, with 18 bases separating them. CDR1 and CDR2 from the germline V gene are MNHEY and SVGAGI. The J gene is TRBJ2-7, the V gene TRBV6-5; D uncertain. This TCR was recovered from a woman in her fifties or sixties with multiple sclerosis. The sample was PBMCs. The CDR3 is CASRPLDGRYEQYV. CDR3 coding DNA: TGTGCCAGTCGCCCTTTGGACGGACGCTACGAGCAGTACGTC.